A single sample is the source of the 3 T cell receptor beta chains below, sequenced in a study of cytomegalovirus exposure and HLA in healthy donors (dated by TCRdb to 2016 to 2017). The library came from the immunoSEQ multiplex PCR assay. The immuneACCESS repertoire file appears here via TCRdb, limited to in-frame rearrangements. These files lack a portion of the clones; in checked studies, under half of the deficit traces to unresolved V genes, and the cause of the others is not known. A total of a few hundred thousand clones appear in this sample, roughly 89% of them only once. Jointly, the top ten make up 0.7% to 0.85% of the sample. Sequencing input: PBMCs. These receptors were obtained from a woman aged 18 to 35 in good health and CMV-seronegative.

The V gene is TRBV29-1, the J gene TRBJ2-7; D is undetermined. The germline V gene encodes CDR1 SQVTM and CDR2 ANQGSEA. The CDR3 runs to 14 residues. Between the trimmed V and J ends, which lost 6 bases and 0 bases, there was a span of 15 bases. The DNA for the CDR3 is TGCAGCGTGACCACCTTCGGCGGCTCCTACGAGCAGTACTTC. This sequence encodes CSVTTFGGSYEQYF.

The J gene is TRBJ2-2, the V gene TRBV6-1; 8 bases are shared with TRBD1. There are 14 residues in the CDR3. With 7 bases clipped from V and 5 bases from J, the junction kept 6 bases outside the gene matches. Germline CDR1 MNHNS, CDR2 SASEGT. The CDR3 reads CASTSGGLTGELFF. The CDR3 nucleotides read TGTGCCAGCACGTCAGGGGGCTTAACCGGGGAGCTGTTTTTT.

The CDR3 DNA follows: TGCGCCAGCAGCCTTAGGCCCCCGTACCGGGAGTGGGCAGAGACCCAGTACTTC. Encoded protein: CASSLRPPYREWAETQYF. The chain is built from TRBV4-1 and TRBJ2-5, with a weak D call TRBD2 (6 bases). The CDR3 sequence is 18 residues long. Trimming shortened V by 4 bases and J by 4 bases, and 25 bases separated the two germline ends. The V gene's germline CDR1 is MGHRA and CDR2 YSYEKL.